The 32 T cell receptor beta chains below come from one sample, sequenced in a study of blood T cell repertoires in COVID-19. Clones were read by immunoSEQ multiplex PCR, and TCRdb kept only the in-frame ones, dropping some. The table records roughly 400,000 clones, 80% to 95% of them present only once. The sequencing input was PBMCs or T cells enriched from blood (not recorded which). These receptors all come from a man aged 18 to 29 who had recovered from COVID-19.

The chain joins TRBV4-1 to TRBJ2-5; TRBD1 matches 8 bases. The J segment lost 4 bases and the V segment lost 4 bases, leaving 8 bases of the junction unmatched. Germline CDR1 is MGHRA and CDR2 is YSYEKL. The CDR3 runs 15 residues. CDR3 residues: CASSPAPRGRETQYF. CDR3 bases: TGCGCCAGCAGCCCGGCCCCCAGGGGGCGAGAGACCCAGTACTTC.

V is TRBV2 and J is TRBJ2-7; a weak D match, TRBD1 (6 bases). V was clipped by 2 bases and J by 0 bases, with 8 bases between them. This CDR3 has 14 amino acids. Germline V gene sequence: CDR1 SNHLY, CDR2 FYNNEI. CDR3 protein: CASSEKGVSYEQYF. The CDR3 DNA reads TGTGCCAGCAGTGAAAAGGGGGTCTCCTACGAGCAGTACTTC.

The chain couples TRBV5-1 to TRBJ2-1, with unresolved D. Trimming cost V 0 bases and J 8 bases, with 6 bases left between them. CDR1 and CDR2 (germline): SGHRS, YFSETQ. The CDR3 is made up of 12 amino acids. The CDR3 loop is CASSLVYDEQFF. In DNA, the CDR3 is TGCGCCAGCAGCTTGGTGTATGATGAGCAGTTCTTC.

J is TRBJ2-7 and V is TRBV28, with 10 bases fitting TRBD1. This CDR3 comprises 15 residues. Germline CDR1 is MDHEN and CDR2 is SYDVKM. The V and J ends lost 9 bases and 0 bases, in that order; junction bases with no gene match: 8. CDR3 sequence reads: CASTTDRGSSYEQYF. CDR3 nucleotides: TGTGCCAGTACAACGGACAGGGGGAGCTCCTACGAGCAGTACTTC.

This sequence joins TRBV11-2 and TRBJ1-5; 9 bases align to TRBD1. The ends lost 2 bases at V and 4 bases at J; junction bases unmatched: 3. CDR1 is SGHAT, CDR2 FQNNGV, per germline. The CDR3 is 15 residues long. The CDR3: CASSLRTGANQPQHF. The CDR3 coding sequence is TGTGCCAGCAGCTTAAGGACAGGGGCTAATCAGCCCCAGCATTTT.

The chain couples TRBV28 to TRBJ2-1, with 7 nucleotides matching TRBD2. In germline, CDR1 is MDHEN, CDR2 SYDVKM. With 8 bases clipped from V and 4 bases from J, the junction kept 14 bases outside the gene matches. This CDR3 is built from 16 residues. CDR3 region: CASRAASGGFYNEQFF. For the CDR3, the DNA is TGTGCCAGCCGTGCCGCTAGCGGAGGATTTTACAATGAGCAGTTCTTC.

The rearrangement joins TRBV5-1 to TRBJ1-1; 8 nucleotides agree with TRBD1. CDR3 length: 14 amino acids. V was clipped by 3 bases and J by 3 bases; unmatched bases: 4. Germline V gene sequence: CDR1 SGHRS, CDR2 YFSETQ. CDR3 protein: CASSSQGEDTEAFF. The DNA of the CDR3 is TGCGCCAGCAGCTCACAGGGGGAGGACACTGAAGCTTTCTTT.

The gene calls are TRBV3-1 (or the pseudogene TRBV3-2) and TRBJ2-1; TRBD1 is a possible D gene (5 bases). V was pared by 1 base and J by 5 bases, with 12 bases between. CDR3 length: 15 amino acids. CDR1 and CDR2 from the germline V gene are LGHDT and YNNKEL (reference sequence). CDR3 residues: CASSQAHKGHNEQFF. The CDR3 DNA follows: TGTGCCAGCAGCCAAGCCCATAAGGGGCACAATGAGCAGTTCTTC.

This rearrangement joins TRBV4-1 to TRBJ1-4; 7 nucleotides line up with TRBD1. Trimming removed 6 bases from V and 3 bases from J; junction bases left unmatched: 10. The CDR3 length is 16 residues. Germline CDR1 is MGHRA and CDR2 is YSYEKL. CDR3: CASRLRPGQPNEKLFF. CDR3 coding DNA: TGCGCCAGCAGGCTAAGGCCGGGACAGCCTAATGAAAAACTGTTTTTT.

CDR3 sequence (DNA): TGTGCCAGCAGCCCCCTGACAGGAAACTATGGCTACACCTTC. Translated, it gives CASSPLTGNYGYTF. The chain links TRBV7-9 to TRBJ1-2; D perhaps matches TRBD1 (6 bases). V lost 5 bases to trimming and J lost 2 bases, with 12 bases between them. CDR3 size: 14 residues. The germline V gene encodes CDR1 SEHNR and CDR2 FQNEAQ (reference sequence).

V is TRBV28 and J is TRBJ2-5; 7 positions match TRBD2. V shed 6 bases and J 2 bases; nucleotides not matched to a gene: 3. The length of the CDR3 is 13 residues. Germline CDR1 and CDR2: MDHEN and SYDVKM. In DNA form, the CDR3 reads TGTGCCAGCAGGGACGGGGGGCAAGAGACCCAGTACTTC. This sequence encodes CASRDGGQETQYF.

The gene calls are TRBV18 and TRBJ2-1; 9 bases are shared with TRBD1. Germline trimming cut 3 bases from V and 8 bases from J; bases unmatched to any gene: 8. The CDR3 extends over 15 amino acids. Per the germline V gene, CDR1 is KGHSH and CDR2 is LQKENI. CDR3 DNA: TGTGCCAGCTCACCCTCCGGGACAGGGTTCCATGAGCAGTTCTTC. This sequence encodes CASSPSGTGFHEQFF. Filled out from reference TRBV18 and TRBJ2-1, the complete variable domain reads NAGVMQNPRHLVRRRGQEARLRCSPMKGHSHVYWYRQLPEEGLKFMVYLQKENIIDESGMPKERFSAEFPKEGPSILRIQQVVRGDSAAYFCASSPSGTGFHEQFFGPGTRLTVL.

The J gene is TRBJ2-1, the V gene TRBV6-5; 10 bases match TRBD2. The CDR3 has 15 amino acids. Germline CDR1 and CDR2: MNHEY and SVGAGI. Trimming took 4 bases from V and 4 from J; bases not matched to a gene: 4. The CDR3 bases are TGTGCCAGCAGTTTCGGACTAGCGGATTACAATGAGCAGTTCTTC. Its translation is CASSFGLADYNEQFF.

CDR3 nucleotide sequence: TGTGCCAGCAGCCCGTGGGTGGGGGGGAATAGCGGGAGCAGGTACGAGCAGTACTTC. Translating gives CASSPWVGGNSGSRYEQYF. This rearrangement joins TRBV3-1 (or the pseudogene TRBV3-2) to TRBJ2-7; 9 positions agree with TRBD2. The CDR3 length is 19 residues. Germline trimming cut 4 bases from V and 4 bases from J; bases unmatched to any gene: 20. The V gene's germline CDR1 is LGHDT and CDR2 YNNKEL (reference sequence).

The V call is TRBV10-3, the J call TRBJ1-5; TRBD1 matches 8 bases. V lost 6 bases to trimming and J lost 7 bases; unmatched junction nucleotides: 8. Germline V gene sequence: CDR1 ENHRY, CDR2 SYGVKD. CDR3 size: 14 residues. The CDR3 sequence is CAISPGTGWQPQHF. The CDR3, as DNA: TGTGCCATCAGCCCTGGGACAGGTTGGCAGCCCCAGCATTTT.

The V gene is TRBV5-1, the J gene TRBJ2-2; weak D call: TRBD1 (6 bases). V was clipped by 2 bases and J by 5 bases, with 7 bases between them. CDR3 size: 13 residues. Germline V CDR1 and CDR2: SGHRS, YFSETQ. The DNA for the CDR3 is TGCGCCAGCAGCTTACAGGGAACCGGGGAGCTGTTTTTT. Its translation: CASSLQGTGELFF.

This clone has just a few counts. The chain links TRBV2 to TRBJ1-1, with D possibly matching TRBD1 (5 bases). Germline CDR1 reads SNHLY; CDR2 reads FYNNEI. This CDR3 is 13 amino acids long. The V gene lost 8 bases and the J gene lost 5 bases, with 15 bases spanning the gap. The CDR3 nucleotides are TGTGCCAGCGGGGGGGAATCGGGGACTGAAGCTTTCTTT. Translating gives CASGGESGTEAFF.

The rearrangement uses TRBV3-1 (or the pseudogene TRBV3-2) and TRBJ1-2, with D maybe TRBD1 (6 bases). V was shortened by 4 bases and J by 6 bases, with 9 bases between the two germline ends. This CDR3 is built from 12 residues. Germline CDR1 and CDR2: LGHDT and YNNKEL (reference sequence). The DNA for the CDR3 is TGTGCCAGCAGCCCCGGACAGAATGGCTACACCTTC. It yields the protein CASSPGQNGYTF.

This chain uses TRBV11-1 with TRBJ2-7; tentative D call: TRBD2 (5 bases). Germline CDR1 is SGHAT and CDR2 is FQDESV (reference sequence). V was cut by 5 bases and J by 0 bases, with 17 bases left in between. The CDR3 consists of 16 residues. The CDR3 nucleotides read TGTGCCAGCAGCAAGACCGCGGGTACGAGCTCCTACGAGCAGTACTTC. Translating it yields CASSKTAGTSSYEQYF.

The chain combines TRBV9 with TRBJ1-2, with TRBD1 matching over 7 bases. J gave up 7 bases and V 4 bases, and 7 bases lay outside the gene matches. Germline loops: CDR1 SGDLS, CDR2 YYNGEE. This CDR3 has 13 amino acids. This CDR3 reads CASSIKTGFGYTF. CDR3 coding DNA: TGTGCCAGCAGCATTAAGACAGGGTTTGGCTACACCTTC.

The chain joins TRBV4-1 to TRBJ2-7; 7 nucleotides align to TRBD2. The CDR3 covers 14 residues. V shed 2 bases and J 4 bases; nucleotides not matched to a gene: 5. Germline V gene sequence: CDR1 MGHRA, CDR2 YSYEKL. The CDR3 coding sequence is TGCGCCAGCAGCCAAAAGGCGGGAGAGTACGAGCAGTACTTC. As protein: CASSQKAGEYEQYF.

The rearrangement uses TRBV6-5 and TRBJ1-3, with no clear D. V gave up 8 bases and J gave up 2 bases, with 10 bases separating them. Per the germline V gene, CDR1 is MNHEY and CDR2 is SVGAGI. The CDR3 loop spans 13 amino acids. The DNA for the CDR3 is TGTGCCAGCCGCGGAGGGCCTGGAAACACCATATATTTT. This gives the protein CASRGGPGNTIYF.

In this sample, this clone turned up many times. The genes are TRBV28 and TRBJ2-2; 8 nucleotides agree with TRBD1. CDR1 and CDR2 from the germline V gene are MDHEN and SYDVKM. With V trimmed by 7 bases and J by 2 bases, 12 bases remained unmatched. This CDR3 has 17 amino acids. CDR3 loop: CASTLRRTGPNTGELFF. The CDR3 region has the DNA TGTGCCAGCACCCTGCGACGGACAGGGCCTAACACCGGGGAGCTGTTTTTT.

The chain links TRBV19 to TRBJ1-5, with D perhaps matching TRBD1 (6 bases). V lost 7 bases and J 6 bases, leaving 13 bases between the germline ends. Looked up from germline, CDR1 is LNHDA and CDR2 is SQIVND (reference sequence). The CDR3 consists of 13 residues. The CDR3 DNA sequence: TGTGCCAGTAATAGGGGGTTTGGTCAGCCCCAGCATTTT. It is translated as CASNRGFGQPQHF.

The rearrangement joins TRBV21-1 to TRBJ2-5; the tabulated D call, TRBD2, remains unverified against the DNA. TRBV21-1 is shown as a pseudogene. There are 19 residues in the CDR3. The DNA of the CDR3 is TGTGCCAGCAGCAAAGGCGCTAGCGGGAACAGTGAAAGCCAGGAGACCCAGTACTTC. It encodes CASSKGASGNSESQETQYF.

The rearrangement links TRBV28 to TRBJ2-2; 7 bases are a match to TRBD2. Germline assignment: CDR1 MDHEN and CDR2 SYDVKM. The CDR3 runs 17 residues. Trimming took 6 bases from V and 3 from J; bases not matched to a gene: 13. The chain's CDR3 is CASRTGPNGLDTGELFF. CDR3 nucleotides: TGTGCCAGCAGGACCGGACCTAACGGACTAGACACCGGGGAGCTGTTTTTT.

The rearrangement uses TRBV4-1 and TRBJ2-3; D remains unclear. Trimming stripped 0 bases from V and 3 bases from J, with 4 bases between. CDR3 length equals 13 residues. Germline CDR1 reads MGHRA; CDR2 reads YSYEKL. CDR3 DNA: TGCGCCAGCAGCCAAGAACTAACAGATACGCAGTATTTT. It yields the protein CASSQELTDTQYF.

The rearrangement joins TRBV19 to TRBJ1-3, with D hard to call. The CDR3 consists of 16 residues. Germline V gene sequence: CDR1 LNHDA, CDR2 SQIVND (reference sequence). V lost 7 bases and J lost 4, with 20 bases in between. The CDR3 protein is CASKRGWQTPGNTIYF. The DNA of the CDR3 is TGTGCCAGTAAACGAGGGTGGCAAACTCCCGGAAACACCATATATTTT.

This chain joins TRBV29-1 and TRBJ1-1; 7 positions agree with TRBD1. The CDR3 contains 13 residues. Germline V gene lookup returns CDR1 SQVTM and CDR2 ANQGSEA. V shed 5 bases, J shed 1 base, and the junction held 4 bases outside the gene matches. The CDR3 DNA sequence: TGCAGCGTTAAGACAGGGTCGAACACTGAAGCTTTCTTT. Amino acid sequence: CSVKTGSNTEAFF.

This chain joins TRBV10-3 and TRBJ1-3, with D perhaps matching TRBD1 (6 bases). V was trimmed by 2 bases and J by 4 bases, leaving 9 bases between them. This CDR3 region has 14 residues. The germline CDR1 and CDR2 sequences are ENHRY and SYGVKD. CDR3 DNA sequence: TGTGCCATCAGTGAGAGGGACATAGGAAACACCATATATTTT. Translation gives CAISERDIGNTIYF.

The chain recombines TRBV9 with TRBJ1-4, with a tentative D call TRBD1 (5 bases). Germline values: CDR1 SGDLS, CDR2 YYNGEE. The CDR3 sequence is 15 residues long. V was cut by 0 bases and J by 4 bases, with 10 bases left in between. For the CDR3, the DNA is TGTGCCAGCAGCGTAGGCGGCAGGGATAATGAAAAACTGTTTTTT. It is translated as CASSVGGRDNEKLFF.

The chain couples TRBV6-5 to TRBJ1-1, with 9 bases identical to TRBD1. With V trimmed by 7 bases and J by 0 bases, 6 bases remained unmatched. The CDR3 is 15 amino acids. Germline CDR1 and CDR2: MNHEY and SVGAGI. The CDR3 bases are TGTGCCAGCAATTGGGACAGGGTTCTGAACACTGAAGCTTTCTTT. Residues: CASNWDRVLNTEAFF.